The 23 T cell receptor beta chains below come from one sample, sequenced in a study of cytotoxic CD8 clonotypes in ibrutinib-treated CLL. The protocol was immunoSEQ multiplex PCR, while the TCRdb copy is restricted to in-frame clones and leaves out a portion. The sample has hundreds of thousands of clones, 60% to 80% seen once. Sequencing was performed on PBMCs, taken after 12 months of ibrutinib treatment. These receptors came from a human donor with chronic lymphocytic leukemia.

V gene TRBV5-1 combines with J gene TRBJ2-3; 7 bases fit TRBD1. The CDR3 is 16 amino acids. The V and J ends lost 7 bases and 0 bases, in that order; junction bases with no gene match: 11. Germline V gives CDR1 SGHRS, CDR2 YFSETQ. The CDR3 bases are TGCGCCAGCCGAGGGGGCCTCCAAACTAGCACAGATACGCAGTATTTT. Protein product: CASRGGLQTSTDTQYF.

The V gene is TRBV29-1, the J gene TRBJ1-1; a weak D match, TRBD1 (5 bases). Germline CDR1 and CDR2: SQVTM and ANQGSEA. The V and J ends lost 2 bases and 4 bases respectively, with 17 bases between them. The CDR3 is 15 amino acids. CDR3 sequence (DNA): TGCAGCGTTGAACTAGGGGTGACAGTACGCACTGAAGCTTTCTTT. This encodes CSVELGVTVRTEAFF.

The chain uses TRBV7-2 and TRBJ1-1, with D uncertain. Per germline, CDR1 SGHTA and CDR2 FQGNSA. With 3 bases removed from V and 0 bases from J, the gap between germline ends came to 8 bases. This CDR3 is 14 amino acids long. This CDR3 reads CASSLGILNTEAFF. For the CDR3, the DNA is TGTGCCAGCAGCTTGGGGATCTTGAACACTGAAGCTTTCTTT.

This clone was picked up a small number of times. The chain links TRBV18 to TRBJ1-2, with a possible D match to TRBD1 (5 bases). CDR3 length: 15 residues. The germline V gene has CDR1 KGHSH and CDR2 LQKENI. Trimming removed 4 bases from V and 7 bases from J, with 19 bases in between. DNA of the CDR3: TGTGCCAGCTCACTTCCTTCTGGGGCCGCAGGTGGCTACACCTTC. This translates into CASSLPSGAAGGYTF.

The chain carries TRBV28 and TRBJ1-2; 7 bases agree with TRBD1. The V gene end was trimmed by 4 bases and the J gene end by 13 bases; junction bases not matched to a gene: 9. The CDR3 runs to 12 residues. The V gene's germline CDR1 is MDHEN and CDR2 SYDVKM. The CDR3 loop is CASSSGQRNCTF. The DNA of the CDR3 is TGTGCCAGCAGTTCGGGACAGCGTAACTGCACCTTC.

This clone was found a few times. The genes are TRBV6-1 and TRBJ2-2, with D perhaps TRBD2 (6 bases). CDR1 and CDR2 (germline): MNHNS, SASEGT. Trimming cost V 7 bases and J 6 bases, with 18 bases left between them. This CDR3 comprises 15 residues. This CDR3 is CASTGLAVVAGELFF. In nucleotides, the CDR3 is TGTGCCAGCACCGGATTAGCGGTAGTAGCCGGGGAGCTGTTTTTT.

This clone was counted only a few times. The chain carries TRBV29-1 and TRBJ1-1; unclear D gene. Germline V CDR1 and CDR2: SQVTM, ANQGSEA. This CDR3 comprises 13 residues. Trimming stripped 1 base from V and 10 bases from J, with 16 bases between. CDR3 sequence: CSVEGEPSNGAFF. CDR3 bases: TGCAGCGTTGAAGGAGAGCCTTCCAACGGAGCTTTCTTT. Full variable domain (remainder filled in from reference TRBV29-1 and TRBJ1-1): SAVISQKPSRDICQRGTSLTIQCQVDSQVTMMFWYRQQPGQSLTLIATANQGSEATYESGFVIDKFPISRPNLTFSTLTVSNMSPEDSSIYLCSVEGEPSNGAFFGQGTRLTVV.

This clone was seen more than once but under ten times. The CDR3 coding sequence is TGTGCCAGTAGTAGGACTAGTTTCAATGAGCAGTTCTTC. As protein: CASSRTSFNEQFF. The V gene is TRBV19, the J gene TRBJ2-1, with TRBD2 identical over 7 bases. The CDR3 is made up of 13 amino acids. Germline lookup yields CDR1 LNHDA and CDR2 SQIVND (reference sequence). Unmatched junction bases numbered 3, after V lost 4 bases and J lost 6 bases.

This sequence joins TRBV9 and TRBJ2-1; D is ambiguous. V was shortened by 7 bases and J by 0 bases, with 14 bases between the two germline ends. The CDR3 consists of 15 residues. The germline CDR1 and CDR2 sequences are SGDLS and YYNGEE. The CDR3 DNA is TGTGCCAGCGACAACTCAGAGAGCTCCTACAATGAGCAGTTCTTC. Residues: CASDNSESSYNEQFF.

This chain connects TRBV9 to TRBJ2-1; D gene ambiguous. Germline V gene data show CDR1 as SGDLS and CDR2 as YYNGEE. V gave up 0 bases and J gave up 4 bases, with 11 bases separating them. The CDR3 has 15 residues. CDR3 sequence reads: CASSVDSGMYNEQFF. In DNA, the CDR3 is TGTGCCAGCAGCGTAGACTCGGGCATGTACAATGAGCAGTTCTTC.

V is TRBV5-1 and J is TRBJ2-7; 11 bases map to TRBD2. V lost 4 bases and J lost 0; bases outside the gene matches: 18. Looked up from germline, CDR1 is SGHRS and CDR2 is YFSETQ. CDR3 length equals 20 residues. This chain's CDR3 is CASSKATSGSPIMSSYEQYF. CDR3 DNA sequence: TGCGCCAGCAGCAAGGCAACTAGCGGGAGCCCGATTATGAGCTCCTACGAGCAGTACTTC.

The rearrangement links TRBV6-1 to TRBJ1-1; 8 nucleotides match TRBD1. With 6 bases clipped from V and 4 bases from J, the junction kept 7 bases outside the gene matches. Germline loops: CDR1 MNHNS, CDR2 SASEGT. The CDR3 runs to 14 residues. For the CDR3, the DNA is TGTGCCAGCAGCCTGGGACAGGAGAGCACTGAAGCTTTCTTT. Translated, it gives CASSLGQESTEAFF.

The genes are TRBV6-5 and TRBJ1-1, with D tentatively TRBD1 (5 bases). The germline CDR1 and CDR2 sequences are MNHEY and SVGAGI. V was clipped by 5 bases and J by 1 base, with 11 bases between them. This CDR3 comprises 14 residues. The CDR3 DNA is TGTGCCAGCAGTCCAGGGAGAGGGAACACTGAAGCTTTCTTT. This gives the protein CASSPGRGNTEAFF.

The chain combines TRBV13 with TRBJ1-6, with TRBD1 matching 8 bases. After removal of 4 bases from V and 7 bases from J, the junction contained 3 bases not matched to a gene. Germline CDR1 reads PRHDT; CDR2 reads FYEKMQ (reference sequence). The CDR3 runs 14 residues. This chain's CDR3 is CASSYRGGNSPLHF. CDR3 DNA: TGTGCCAGCAGCTACAGGGGGGGGAATTCACCCCTCCACTTT.

The chain couples TRBV5-8 to TRBJ1-4; no clear D gene. Germline lookup yields CDR1 SGHTS and CDR2 YDEGEE. The CDR3 runs to 12 residues. V shed 4 bases and J shed 8 bases, with 9 bases lying between them. The CDR3 nucleotides read TGTGCCAGCAGCCCCTTAGAGGAAAAACTGTTTTTT. Residues: CASSPLEEKLFF.

The chain links TRBV5-1 to TRBJ2-7; D unresolved. Germline V gene lookup returns CDR1 SGHRS and CDR2 YFSETQ. The CDR3 length is 13 residues. Trimming left V 4 bases short and J 0 bases short, with 8 bases between. The CDR3 loop reads CASSTDGSYEQYF. In DNA form, the CDR3 reads TGCGCCAGCAGCACGGACGGCTCCTACGAGCAGTACTTC.

The chain links TRBV5-6 to TRBJ2-3; 11 bases match TRBD2. Germline CDR1 reads SGHDT; CDR2 reads YYEEEE. This CDR3 has 19 amino acids. Unmatched junction bases numbered 12, after V lost 1 base and J lost 2 bases. The CDR3, as DNA: TGTGCCAGCAGCTTGAGGATAGCTAGCGGGGGGTTAAACACAGATACGCAGTATTTT. It is translated as CASSLRIASGGLNTDTQYF. Based on the CDR3 plus reference TRBV5-6 and TRBJ2-3, the full variable domain is DAGVTQSPTHLIKTRGQQVTLRCSPKSGHDTVSWYQQALGQGPQFIFQYYEEEERQRGNFPDRFSGHQFPNYSSELNVNALLLGDSALYLCASSLRIASGGLNTDTQYFGPGTRLTVL.

The rearrangement links TRBV7-2 to TRBJ2-7; TRBD2 matches at 8 bases. Germline V gene lookup returns CDR1 SGHTA and CDR2 FQGNSA. This CDR3 region has 16 residues. V dropped 5 bases and J dropped 3; count of bases not matched to a gene: 12. The CDR3 bases are TGTGCCAGCAGCGCTGATGGGGCTAGCGGGCGCTACGAGCAGTACTTC. Translating it yields CASSADGASGRYEQYF.

The chain joins TRBV19 to TRBJ2-1; possible D gene TRBD2, 5 bases. The V and J ends lost 4 bases and 2 bases respectively, with 6 bases between them. The CDR3 is 13 amino acids. Looked up from germline, CDR1 is LNHDA and CDR2 is SQIVND (reference sequence). The CDR3 region has the DNA TGTGCCAGTAGTACCGGGACCTACAATGAGCAGTTCTTC. Translating gives CASSTGTYNEQFF.

The genes are TRBV11-2 and TRBJ1-2, with a tentative D call TRBD1 (6 bases). The CDR3 contains 15 residues. The germline V gene encodes CDR1 SGHAT and CDR2 FQNNGV. The ends were cut back, 0 bases at V and 3 bases at J, with 11 bases in the middle. The CDR3 loop is CASSLEEQGDYGYTF. As DNA, the CDR3 is TGTGCCAGCAGCTTAGAGGAACAGGGCGACTATGGCTACACCTTC.

The chain's CDR3 is CASSDNREGKLFF. The CDR3 DNA sequence: TGTGCCAGTAGTGACAACAGGGAAGGAAAACTGTTTTTT. The chain has TRBV19 and TRBJ1-4, with TRBD1 as a possible D gene (6 bases). V lost 5 bases to trimming and J lost 10 bases, with 14 bases between them. The CDR3 is made up of 13 amino acids. Germline CDR1 LNHDA, CDR2 SQIVND (reference sequence). The full variable domain, completed using reference TRBV19 and TRBJ1-4, is DGGITQSPKYLFRKEGQNVTLSCEQNLNHDAMYWYRQDPGQGLRLIYYSQIVNDFQKGDIAEGYSVSREKKESFPLTVTSAQKNPTAFYLCASSDNREGKLFFGSGTQLSVL.

The rearrangement uses TRBV18 and TRBJ2-1, with 8 bases fitting TRBD2. The J segment lost 6 bases and the V segment lost 3 bases, leaving 7 bases of the junction unmatched. The CDR3 is 15 residues long. The germline gives CDR1 KGHSH, CDR2 LQKENI. The CDR3 is CASSPSGGVTNEQFF. The CDR3 nucleotides are TGTGCCAGCTCACCCTCCGGGGGGGTAACCAATGAGCAGTTCTTC.

This clone was recorded only once. The genes are TRBV18 and TRBJ1-1; no clear D. The CDR3 runs 13 residues. The germline CDR1 and CDR2 sequences are KGHSH and LQKENI. The V end lost 2 bases, the J end lost 7 bases, and 11 bases lay between the germline ends. The CDR3 DNA reads TGTGCCAGCTCACCAGATACCGAGAATGAAGCTTTCTTT. Amino acids: CASSPDTENEAFF.